The 13 T cell receptor beta chains listed next were all sequenced from one sample in a study of cytomegalovirus exposure and HLA in healthy donors. The PCR contained 60 Vbeta and 13 Jbeta primers. Sequenced by immunoSEQ multiplex PCR; TCRdb stores in-frame clones only, minus some. The sample consists of approximately 170,000 clones, 65% to 80% of them appearing once. Material: PBMCs. The receptor set was obtained from a middle-aged woman in good health and CMV-seropositive.

The chain links TRBV30 to TRBJ2-6, with 9 bases identical to TRBD2. The CDR3 contains 21 residues. Trimming cost V 4 bases and J 0 bases; bases outside gene matches: 19. Germline V CDR1 and CDR2: GTSNPN, SVGIG (reference sequence). CDR3 in DNA: TGTGCCTGGATGTTGGAATCTTTTGCGGGGGGGGCGATCTCTGGGGCCAACGTCCTGACTTTC. This encodes CAWMLESFAGGAISGANVLTF.

This clone occurred a few times. The V call is TRBV2, the J call TRBJ2-7; 7 bases map to TRBD1. CDR1 SNHLY and CDR2 FYNNEI come from the germline V gene. The CDR3 length is 13 residues. After removal of 4 bases from V and 6 bases from J, the junction contained 6 bases not matched to a gene. The CDR3 loop reads CASSVGQFGEQYF. In nucleotides, the CDR3 is TGTGCCAGCAGTGTGGGACAGTTCGGCGAGCAGTACTTC.

The chain employs TRBV5-1 and TRBJ2-5, with D unresolved. The V and J ends lost 1 base and 4 bases respectively, with 11 bases between them. CDR3 length: 14 residues. The germline V gene encodes CDR1 SGHRS and CDR2 YFSETQ. CDR3 loop: CASSLLGAGETQYF. The CDR3 bases are TGCGCCAGCAGCTTGCTCGGCGCAGGAGAGACCCAGTACTTC.

The chain recombines TRBV19 with TRBJ2-6, with D perhaps matching TRBD1 (5 bases). V was cut by 5 bases and J by 2 bases, with 10 bases left in between. The CDR3 is 15 amino acids. From germline, CDR1 is LNHDA and CDR2 SQIVND (reference sequence). The CDR3 nucleotides are TGTGCCAGTAGTGCCAGGGCGGCTGGGGCCAACGTCCTGACTTTC. It codes for CASSARAAGANVLTF.

This chain links TRBV21-1 with TRBJ2-5; TRBD1 is the table's D call, not checked against the DNA. TRBV21-1 is described as a pseudogene. The CDR3 spans 13 residues. The CDR3 coding sequence is TGTGCCAGCCCACGACAGGGAGAAGAGACCCAGTACTTC. This gives the protein CASPRQGEETQYF.

The gene calls are TRBV27 and TRBJ1-3; D may be TRBD1 (5 bases). Trimming removed 0 bases from V and 7 bases from J, with 13 bases in between. Germline V gene data show CDR1 as MNHEY and CDR2 as SMNVEV (reference sequence). This CDR3 is 15 amino acids long. This chain's CDR3 is CASSLSFGGTNTIYF. CDR3 bases: TGTGCCAGCAGTTTATCGTTCGGGGGAACTAACACCATATATTTT.

This chain uses TRBV7-2 with TRBJ2-7, with 11 bases identical to TRBD1. CDR1 is SGHTA, CDR2 FQGNSA, per germline. V lost 4 bases and J lost 6; bases outside the gene matches: 5. CDR3 length: 14 residues. The CDR3 region is CASSSSGTGGEQYF. CDR3 nucleotide sequence: TGTGCCAGCAGCTCCTCCGGGACAGGGGGCGAGCAGTACTTC. Based on the CDR3 plus reference TRBV7-2 and TRBJ2-7, the full variable domain is GAGVSQSPSNKVTEKGKDVELRCDPISGHTALYWYRQSLGQGLEFLIYFQGNSAPDKSGLPSDRFSAERTGGSVSTLTIQRTQQEDSAVYLCASSSSGTGGEQYFGPGTRLTVT.

This chain connects TRBV5-1 to TRBJ1-1; D not certain. Per germline, CDR1 SGHRS and CDR2 YFSETQ. This CDR3 region has 14 residues. V lost 1 base, J lost 0 bases, and 7 bases lay in between. The CDR3 sequence: CASSLYSLNTEAFF. CDR3 DNA: TGCGCCAGCAGCTTGTACAGCTTGAACACTGAAGCTTTCTTT. Combining the CDR3 with reference TRBV5-1 and TRBJ1-1 gives the whole variable domain KAGVTQTPRYLIKTRGQQVTLSCSPISGHRSVSWYQQTPGQGLQFLFEYFSETQRNKGNFPGRFSGRQFSNSRSEMNVSTLELGDSALYLCASSLYSLNTEAFFGQGTRLTVV.

The chain carries TRBV7-2 and TRBJ1-2; D is undetermined. Germline CDR1 is SGHTA and CDR2 is FQGNSA. This CDR3 region has 12 residues. Trimming pared 3 bases from V and 6 bases from J, leaving 8 bases between. CDR3 nucleotide sequence: TGTGCCAGCAGCTTCTCGAGGGATGGCTACACCTTC. Protein: CASSFSRDGYTF. Drawing the rest from reference TRBV7-2 and TRBJ1-2, the complete variable domain is GAGVSQSPSNKVTEKGKDVELRCDPISGHTALYWYRQSLGQGLEFLIYFQGNSAPDKSGLPSDRFSAERTGGSVSTLTIQRTQQEDSAVYLCASSFSRDGYTFGSGTRLTVV.

The rearrangement uses TRBV2 and TRBJ2-1; 8 positions agree with TRBD2. V trimming: 9 bases; J trimming: 7 bases; junction bases outside the gene matches: 17. The length of the CDR3 is 16 residues. The V gene's germline CDR1 is SNHLY and CDR2 FYNNEI. DNA for the CDR3: TGTGCCAGTACTAGAGAACTAGCGGCTGGTCGGAATGAGCAGTTCTTC. Translation: CASTRELAAGRNEQFF.

The J gene is TRBJ1-5, the V gene TRBV7-8; D is uncertain. V lost 5 bases and J lost 1, with 18 bases in between. CDR1 is SGHVS and CDR2 is FQNEAQ in the germline V gene. The length of the CDR3 is 17 residues. The CDR3 here is CASSAAGSSRSNQPQHF. Written as DNA, the CDR3 is TGTGCCAGCAGCGCCGCGGGGTCGAGTAGGAGCAATCAGCCCCAGCATTTT.

This chain links TRBV10-1 with TRBJ2-3; 10 bases agree with TRBD2. The CDR3 is 15 residues long. Germline loops: CDR1 WNHNN, CDR2 SYGVQD (reference sequence). Losses at the gene ends were 3 bases for V and 2 bases for J; bases not matched to a gene: 2. CDR3 amino acids: CASSDLAGATDTQYF. The CDR3 coding sequence is TGCGCCAGCAGTGATCTAGCGGGGGCCACAGATACGCAGTATTTT.

The rearrangement uses TRBV5-6 and TRBJ2-3; a possible D gene is TRBD2 (5 bases). V lost 0 bases to trimming and J lost 6 bases, with 8 bases between them. In germline, CDR1 is SGHDT, CDR2 YYEEEE. There are 13 residues in the CDR3. This chain's CDR3 is CASSLARRDTQYF. The CDR3 nucleotides are TGTGCCAGCAGCTTGGCAAGGAGGGATACGCAGTATTTT.